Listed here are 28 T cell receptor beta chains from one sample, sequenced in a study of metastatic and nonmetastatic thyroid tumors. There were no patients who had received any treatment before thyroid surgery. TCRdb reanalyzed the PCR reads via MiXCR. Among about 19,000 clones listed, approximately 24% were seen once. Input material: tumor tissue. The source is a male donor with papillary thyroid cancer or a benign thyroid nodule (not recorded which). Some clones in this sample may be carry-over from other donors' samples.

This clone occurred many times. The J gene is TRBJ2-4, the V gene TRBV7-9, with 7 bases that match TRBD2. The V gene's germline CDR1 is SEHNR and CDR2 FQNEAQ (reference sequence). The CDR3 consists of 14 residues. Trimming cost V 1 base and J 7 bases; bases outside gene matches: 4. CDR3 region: CASSLGGSRNIQYF. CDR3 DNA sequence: TGTGCCAGCAGCTTAGGCGGGAGCAGGAACATTCAGTACTTC. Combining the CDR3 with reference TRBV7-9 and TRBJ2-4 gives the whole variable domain DTGVSQNPRHKITKRGQNVTFRCDPISEHNRLYWYRQTLGQGPEFLTYFQNEAQLEKSRLLSDRFSAERPKGSFSTLEIQRTEQGDSAMYLCASSLGGSRNIQYFGAGTRLSVL.

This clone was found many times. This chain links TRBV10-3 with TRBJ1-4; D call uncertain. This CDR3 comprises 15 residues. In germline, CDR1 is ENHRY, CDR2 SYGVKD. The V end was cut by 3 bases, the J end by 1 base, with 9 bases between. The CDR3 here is CAISDGGLTNEKLFF. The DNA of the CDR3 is TGTGCCATCAGTGACGGAGGATTAACTAATGAAAAACTGTTTTTT.

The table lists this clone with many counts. In DNA form, the CDR3 reads TGTGCCAGCAGCTTAACGGCTTTGAAAAACATTCAGTACTTC. This gives the protein CASSLTALKNIQYF. The chain links TRBV11-3 to TRBJ2-4; D gene uncertain. In germline, CDR1 is SGHNT, CDR2 YENEEA. Trimming cost V 2 bases and J 4 bases, with 9 bases left between them. CDR3 size: 14 residues.

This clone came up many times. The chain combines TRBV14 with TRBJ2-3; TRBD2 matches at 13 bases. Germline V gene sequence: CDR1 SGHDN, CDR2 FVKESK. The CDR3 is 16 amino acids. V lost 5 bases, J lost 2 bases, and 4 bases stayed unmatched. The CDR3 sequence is CASSKGLAGYTDTQYF. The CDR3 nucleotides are TGTGCCAGCAGCAAGGGACTAGCGGGATACACAGATACGCAGTATTTT.

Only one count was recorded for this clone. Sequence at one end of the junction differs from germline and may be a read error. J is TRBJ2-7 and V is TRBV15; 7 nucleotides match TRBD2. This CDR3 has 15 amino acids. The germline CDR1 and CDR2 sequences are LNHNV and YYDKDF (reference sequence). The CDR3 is CATSRAGTSAYEPYF. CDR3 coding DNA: TGTGCCACCAGCCGGGCCGGCACTAGCGCCTACGAGCCGTACTTC.

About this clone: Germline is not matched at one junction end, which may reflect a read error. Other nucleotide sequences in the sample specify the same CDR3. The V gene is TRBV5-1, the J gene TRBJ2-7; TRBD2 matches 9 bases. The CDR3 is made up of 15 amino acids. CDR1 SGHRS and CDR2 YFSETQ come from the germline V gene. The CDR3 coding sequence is TGCGCCAGCAGCAAGACTAGCGGAAGCCGCCACGAGCAGTACTTT. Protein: CASSKTSGSRHEQYF.

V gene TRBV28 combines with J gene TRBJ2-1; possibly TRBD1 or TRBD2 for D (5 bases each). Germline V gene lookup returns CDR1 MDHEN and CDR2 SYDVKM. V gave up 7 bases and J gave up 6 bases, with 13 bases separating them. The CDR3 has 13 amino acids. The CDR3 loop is CASTALGPNEQFF. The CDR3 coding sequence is TGTGCCAGCACCGCCTTGGGACCCAATGAGCAGTTCTTC.

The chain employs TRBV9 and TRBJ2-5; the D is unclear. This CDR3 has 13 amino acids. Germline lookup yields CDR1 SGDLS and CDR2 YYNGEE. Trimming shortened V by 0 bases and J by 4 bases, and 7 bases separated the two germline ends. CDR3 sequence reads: CASSVGTAETQYF. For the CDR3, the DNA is TGTGCCAGCAGCGTAGGGACGGCAGAGACCCAGTACTTC.

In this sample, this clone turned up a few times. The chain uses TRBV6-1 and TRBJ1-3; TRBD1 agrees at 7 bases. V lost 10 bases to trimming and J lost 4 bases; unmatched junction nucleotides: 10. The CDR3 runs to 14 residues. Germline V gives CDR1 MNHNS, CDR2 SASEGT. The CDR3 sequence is CATRGVAIGNTIYF. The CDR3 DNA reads TGTGCCACCAGGGGGGTGGCGATCGGAAACACCATATATTTT.

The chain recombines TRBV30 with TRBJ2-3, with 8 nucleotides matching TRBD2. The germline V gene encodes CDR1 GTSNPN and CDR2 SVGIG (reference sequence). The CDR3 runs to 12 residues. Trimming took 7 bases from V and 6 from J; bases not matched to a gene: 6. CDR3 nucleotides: TGTGCCTCACCGGGAGGGGCGGATACGCAGTATTTT. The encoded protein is CASPGGADTQYF.

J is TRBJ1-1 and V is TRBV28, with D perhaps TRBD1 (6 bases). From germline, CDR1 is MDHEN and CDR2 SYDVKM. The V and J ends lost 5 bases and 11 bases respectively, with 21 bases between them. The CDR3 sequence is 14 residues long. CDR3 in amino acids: CASSIGGLPVGAFF. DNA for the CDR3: TGTGCCAGCAGTATCGGGGGCTTACCCGTGGGGGCTTTCTTT.

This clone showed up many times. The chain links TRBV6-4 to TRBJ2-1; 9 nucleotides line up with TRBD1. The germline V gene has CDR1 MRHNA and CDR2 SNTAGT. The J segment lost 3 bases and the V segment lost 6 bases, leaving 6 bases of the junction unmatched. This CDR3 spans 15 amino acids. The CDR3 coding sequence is TGTGCCAGCAGCCCGACAGGGGGGGACTACAATGAGCAGTTCTTC. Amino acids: CASSPTGGDYNEQFF.

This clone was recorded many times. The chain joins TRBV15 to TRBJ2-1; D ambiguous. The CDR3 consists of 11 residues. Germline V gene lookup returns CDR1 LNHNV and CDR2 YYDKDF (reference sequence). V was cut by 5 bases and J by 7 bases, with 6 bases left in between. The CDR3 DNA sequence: TGTGCCACCAGCTTCCGGAATGAGCAGTTCTTC. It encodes CATSFRNEQFF.

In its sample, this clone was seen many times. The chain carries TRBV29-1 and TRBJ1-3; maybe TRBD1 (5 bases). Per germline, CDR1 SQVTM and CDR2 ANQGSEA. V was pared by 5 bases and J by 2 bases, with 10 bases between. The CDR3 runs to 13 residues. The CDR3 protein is CSVLLQAGNTIYF. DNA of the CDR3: TGCAGCGTTTTGCTACAGGCTGGAAACACCATATATTTT.

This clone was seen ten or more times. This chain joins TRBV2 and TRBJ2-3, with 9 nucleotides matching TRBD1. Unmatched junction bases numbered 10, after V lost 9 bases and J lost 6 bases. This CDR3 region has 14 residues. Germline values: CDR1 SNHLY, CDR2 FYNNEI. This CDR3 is CARGEQGASDTQYF. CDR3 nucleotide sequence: TGTGCCAGGGGGGAACAGGGGGCTTCGGATACGCAGTATTTT.

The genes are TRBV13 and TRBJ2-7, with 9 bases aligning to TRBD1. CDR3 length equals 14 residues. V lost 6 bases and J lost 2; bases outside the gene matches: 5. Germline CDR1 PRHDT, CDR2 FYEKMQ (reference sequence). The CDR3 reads CASRRTGAPYEQYF. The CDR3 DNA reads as TGTGCCAGCAGACGGACAGGGGCCCCCTACGAGCAGTACTTC.

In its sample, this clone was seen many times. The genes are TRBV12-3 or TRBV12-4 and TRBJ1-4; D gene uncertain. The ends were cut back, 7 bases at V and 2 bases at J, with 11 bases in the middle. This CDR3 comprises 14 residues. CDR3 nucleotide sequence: TGTGCCAGCACCCGGACGGCGACTAATGAAAAACTGTTTTTT. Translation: CASTRTATNEKLFF.

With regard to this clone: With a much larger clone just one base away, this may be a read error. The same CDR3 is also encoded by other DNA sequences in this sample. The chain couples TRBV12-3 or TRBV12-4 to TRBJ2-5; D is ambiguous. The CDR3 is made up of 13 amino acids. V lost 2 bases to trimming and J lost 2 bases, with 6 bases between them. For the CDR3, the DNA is TGTGCCAGCAGTTTATTGACGCAAGAGACCCAGTACTTC. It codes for CASSLLTQETQYF.

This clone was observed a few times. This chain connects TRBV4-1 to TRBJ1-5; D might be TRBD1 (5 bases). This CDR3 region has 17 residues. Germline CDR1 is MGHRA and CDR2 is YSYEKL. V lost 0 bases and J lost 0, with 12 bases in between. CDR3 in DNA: TGCGCCAGCAGCCAAGATGGGGGACGGATTAGCAATCAGCCCCAGCATTTT. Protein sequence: CASSQDGGRISNQPQHF.

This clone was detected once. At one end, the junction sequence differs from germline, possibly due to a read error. The CDR3 bases are TGTGCCAGCACCAGGGGCGCAACCCGAAAAAGGAACTATGGCTACCCCTTC. This sequence encodes CASTRGATRKRNYGYPF. The V gene is TRBV19, the J gene TRBJ1-2; TRBD1 might be the D (6 bases). The CDR3 is 17 amino acids. Germline V CDR1 and CDR2: LNHDA, SQIVND (reference sequence).

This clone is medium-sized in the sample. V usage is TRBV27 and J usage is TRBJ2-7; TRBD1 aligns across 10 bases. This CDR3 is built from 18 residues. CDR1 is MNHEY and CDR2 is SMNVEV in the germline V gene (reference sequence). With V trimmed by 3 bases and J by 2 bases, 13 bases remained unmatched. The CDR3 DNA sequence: TGTGCCAGCAGTTTCAAATCAGTGGGACAGGGGATTCCCTACGAGCAGTACTTC. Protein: CASSFKSVGQGIPYEQYF.

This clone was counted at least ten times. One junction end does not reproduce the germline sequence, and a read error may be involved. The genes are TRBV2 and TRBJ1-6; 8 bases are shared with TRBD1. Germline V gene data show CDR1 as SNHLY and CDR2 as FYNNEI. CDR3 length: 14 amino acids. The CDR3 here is CAGRTDRGDSPLHF. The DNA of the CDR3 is TGTGCCGGCAGAACCGACAGGGGCGATTCACCCCTCCACTTT.

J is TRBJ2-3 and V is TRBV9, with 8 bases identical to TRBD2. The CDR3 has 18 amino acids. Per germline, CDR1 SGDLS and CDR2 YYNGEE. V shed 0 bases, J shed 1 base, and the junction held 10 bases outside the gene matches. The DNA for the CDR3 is TGTGCCAGCAGCGTAGGGACTAGCACGAAGGGCGGCACAGATACGCAGTATTTT. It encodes CASSVGTSTKGGTDTQYF.

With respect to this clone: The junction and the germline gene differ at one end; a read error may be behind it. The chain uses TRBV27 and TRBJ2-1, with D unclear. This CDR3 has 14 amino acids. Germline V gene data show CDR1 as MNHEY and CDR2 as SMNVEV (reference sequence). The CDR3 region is CASTLRGSRNEQLF. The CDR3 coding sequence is TGTGCCAGCACCCTGAGAGGTTCTAGGAATGAGCAGCTCTTC.

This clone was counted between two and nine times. The CDR3 spells CASFSMERSYEQYF. The CDR3 coding sequence is TGTGCCAGCTTTTCTATGGAGAGATCCTACGAGCAGTACTTC. This chain uses TRBV6-1 with TRBJ2-7; unclear D gene. This CDR3 has 14 residues. Germline V gene lookup returns CDR1 MNHNS and CDR2 SASEGT. V was shortened by 8 bases and J by 1 base, with 15 bases between the two germline ends.

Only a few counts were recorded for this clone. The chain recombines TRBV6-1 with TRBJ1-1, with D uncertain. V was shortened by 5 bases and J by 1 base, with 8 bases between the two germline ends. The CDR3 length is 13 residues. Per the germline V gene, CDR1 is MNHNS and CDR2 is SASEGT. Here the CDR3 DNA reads TGTGCCAGCAGTTCCCAGCCGAACACTGAAGCTTTCTTT. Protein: CASSSQPNTEAFF.

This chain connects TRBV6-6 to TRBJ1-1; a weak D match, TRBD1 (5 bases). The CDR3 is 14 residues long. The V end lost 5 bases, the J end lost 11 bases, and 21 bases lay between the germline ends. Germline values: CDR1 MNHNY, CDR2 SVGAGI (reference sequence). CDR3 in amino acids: CASSLLPQTVKAFF. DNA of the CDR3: TGTGCCAGCAGTCTACTTCCCCAGACAGTTAAGGCTTTCTTT.

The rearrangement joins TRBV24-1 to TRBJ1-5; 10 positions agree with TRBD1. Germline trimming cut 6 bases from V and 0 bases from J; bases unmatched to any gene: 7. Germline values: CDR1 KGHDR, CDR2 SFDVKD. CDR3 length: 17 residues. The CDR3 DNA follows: TGTGCCACCAGTCCGCCGGGACAGGGGTATAGCAATCAGCCCCAGCATTTT. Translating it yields CATSPPGQGYSNQPQHF.